This TCR beta chain was recovered during a study of siplizumab effects on memory and regulatory T cells. Study-level findings and limits: Assignment to unstimulated subsets succeeded for only a minor fraction of the alloreactive clones.

This CDR3 is 14 amino acids long. V lost 3 bases to trimming and J lost 4 bases; unmatched junction nucleotides: 3. Germline assignment: CDR1 LNHDA and CDR2 SQIVND (reference sequence). Generated by immunoSEQ multiplex PCR, the TCRdb table keeps only in-frame clones and is missing some. The table includes about 72,000 clones, around 90% detected once. Concerning this clone itself: Its specificity is unknown.

The origin of this receptor is a human donor in good health. Sequenced: CD8+ T cells sorted from blood. This chain joins TRBV19 and TRBJ2-1, with TRBD1 matching 7 bases. CDR3 nucleotide sequence: TGTGCCAGTAGTATTGGGACAGAGTACAATGAGCAGTTCTTC. This codes for CASSIGTEYNEQFF.